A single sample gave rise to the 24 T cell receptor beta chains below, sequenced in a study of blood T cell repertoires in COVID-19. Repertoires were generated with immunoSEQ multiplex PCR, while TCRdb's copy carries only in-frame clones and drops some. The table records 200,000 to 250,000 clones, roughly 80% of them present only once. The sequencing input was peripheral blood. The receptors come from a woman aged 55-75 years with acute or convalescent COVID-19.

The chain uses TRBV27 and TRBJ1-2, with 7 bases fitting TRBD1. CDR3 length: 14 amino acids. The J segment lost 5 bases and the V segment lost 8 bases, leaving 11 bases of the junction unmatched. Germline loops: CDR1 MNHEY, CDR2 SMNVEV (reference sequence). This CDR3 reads CASGDPGQKYGYTF. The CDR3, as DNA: TGTGCCAGCGGCGATCCGGGACAGAAATATGGCTACACCTTC.

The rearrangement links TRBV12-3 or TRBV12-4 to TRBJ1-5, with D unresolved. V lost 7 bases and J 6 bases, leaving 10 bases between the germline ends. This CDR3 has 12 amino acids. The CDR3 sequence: CASNTFGQPQHF. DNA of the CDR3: TGTGCCAGCAATACATTTGGTCAGCCCCAGCATTTT.

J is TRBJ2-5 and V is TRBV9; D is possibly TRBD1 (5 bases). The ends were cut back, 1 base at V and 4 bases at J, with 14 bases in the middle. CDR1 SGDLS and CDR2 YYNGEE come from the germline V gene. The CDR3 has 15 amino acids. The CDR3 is CASSVSSGIGETQYF. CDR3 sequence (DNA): TGTGCCAGCAGCGTATCGTCAGGGATAGGAGAGACCCAGTACTTC.

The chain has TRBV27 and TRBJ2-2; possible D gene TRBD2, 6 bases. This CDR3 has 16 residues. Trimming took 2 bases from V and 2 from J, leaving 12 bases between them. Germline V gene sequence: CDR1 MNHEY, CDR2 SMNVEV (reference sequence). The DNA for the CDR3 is TGTGCCAGCAGTTTAATTGCGGGGACCAACACCGGGGAGCTGTTTTTT. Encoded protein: CASSLIAGTNTGELFF.

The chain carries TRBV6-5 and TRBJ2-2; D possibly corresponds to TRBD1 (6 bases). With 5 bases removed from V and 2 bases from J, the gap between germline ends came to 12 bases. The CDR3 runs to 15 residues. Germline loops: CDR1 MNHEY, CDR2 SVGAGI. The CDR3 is CASSPNRVNTGELFF. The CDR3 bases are TGTGCCAGCAGTCCCAACAGGGTTAACACCGGGGAGCTGTTTTTT.

DNA for the CDR3: TGTGCCAGCAGCTTAACGGGGGGCGGAAACACCATATATTTT. It codes for CASSLTGGGNTIYF. The chain employs TRBV7-2 and TRBJ1-3, with D tentatively TRBD1 (6 bases). From germline, CDR1 is SGHTA and CDR2 FQGNSA. CDR3 size: 14 residues. Trimming removed 2 bases from V and 4 bases from J, with 9 bases in between.

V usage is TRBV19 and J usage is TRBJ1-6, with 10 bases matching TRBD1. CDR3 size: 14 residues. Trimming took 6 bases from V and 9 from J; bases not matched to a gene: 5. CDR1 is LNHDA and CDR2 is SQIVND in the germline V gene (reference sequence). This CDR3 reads CASSPTGGVSPLHF. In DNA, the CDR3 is TGTGCCAGTAGCCCGACAGGGGGCGTTTCACCCCTCCACTTT.

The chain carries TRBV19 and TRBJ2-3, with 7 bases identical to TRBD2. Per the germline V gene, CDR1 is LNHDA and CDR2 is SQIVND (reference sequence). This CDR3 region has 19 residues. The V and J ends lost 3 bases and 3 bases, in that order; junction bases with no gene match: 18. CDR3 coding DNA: TGTGCCAGTAGTATTTCAGCCCCTAGTGGGGGGGGGATTACAGATACGCAGTATTTT. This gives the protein CASSISAPSGGGITDTQYF.

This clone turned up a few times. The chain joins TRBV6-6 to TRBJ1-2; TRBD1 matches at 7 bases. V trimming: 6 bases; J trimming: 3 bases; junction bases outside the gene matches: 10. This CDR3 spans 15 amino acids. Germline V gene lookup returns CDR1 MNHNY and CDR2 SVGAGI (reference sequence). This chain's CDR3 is CASSSLTGWDYGYTF. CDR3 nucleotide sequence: TGTGCCAGCAGCTCCCTGACAGGGTGGGACTATGGCTACACCTTC.

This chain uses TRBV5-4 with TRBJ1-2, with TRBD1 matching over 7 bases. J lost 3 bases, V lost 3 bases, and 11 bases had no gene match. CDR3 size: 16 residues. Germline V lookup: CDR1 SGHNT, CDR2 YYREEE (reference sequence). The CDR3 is CASSSEPGQPYYGYTF. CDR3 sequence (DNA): TGTGCCAGCAGCTCCGAACCGGGACAGCCTTACTATGGCTACACCTTC.

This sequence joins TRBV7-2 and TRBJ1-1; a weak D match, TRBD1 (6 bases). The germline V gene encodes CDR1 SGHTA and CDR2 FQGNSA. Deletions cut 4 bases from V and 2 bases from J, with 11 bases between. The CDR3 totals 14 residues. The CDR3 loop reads CASSSQGLNTEAFF. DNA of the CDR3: TGTGCCAGCAGCTCCCAGGGGCTAAACACTGAAGCTTTCTTT.

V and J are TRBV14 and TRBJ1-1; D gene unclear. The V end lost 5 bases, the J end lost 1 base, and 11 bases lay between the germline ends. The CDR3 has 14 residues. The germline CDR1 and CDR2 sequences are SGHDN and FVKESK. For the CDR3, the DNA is TGTGCCAGCAGCTTGCGTGGTTCGAACACTGAAGCTTTCTTT. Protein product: CASSLRGSNTEAFF.

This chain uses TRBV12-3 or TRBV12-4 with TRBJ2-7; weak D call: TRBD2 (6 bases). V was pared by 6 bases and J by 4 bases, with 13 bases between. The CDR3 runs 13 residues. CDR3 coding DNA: TGTGCCAGCAGCCCCGGGAGATCATACGAGCAGTACTTC. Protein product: CASSPGRSYEQYF.

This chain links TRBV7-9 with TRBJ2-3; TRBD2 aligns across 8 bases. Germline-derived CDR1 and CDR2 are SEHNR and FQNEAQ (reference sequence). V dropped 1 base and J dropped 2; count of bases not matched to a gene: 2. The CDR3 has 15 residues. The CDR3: CASSLDGGVTDTQYF. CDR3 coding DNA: TGTGCCAGCAGCTTAGACGGGGGGGTCACAGATACGCAGTATTTT.

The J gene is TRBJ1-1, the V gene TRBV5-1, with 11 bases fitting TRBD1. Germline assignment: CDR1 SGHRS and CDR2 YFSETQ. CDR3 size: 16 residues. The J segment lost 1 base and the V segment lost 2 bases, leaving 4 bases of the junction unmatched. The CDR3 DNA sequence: TGCGCCAGCAGCTTTGGACAGGGGGCTAGGAACACTGAAGCTTTCTTT. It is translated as CASSFGQGARNTEAFF.

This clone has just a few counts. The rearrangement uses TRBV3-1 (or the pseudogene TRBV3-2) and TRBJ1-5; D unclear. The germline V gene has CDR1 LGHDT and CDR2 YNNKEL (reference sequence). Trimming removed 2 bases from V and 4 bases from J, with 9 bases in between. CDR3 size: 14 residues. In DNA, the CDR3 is TGTGCCAGCAGCCAAAGTATGACTAATCAGCCCCAGCATTTT. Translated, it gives CASSQSMTNQPQHF.

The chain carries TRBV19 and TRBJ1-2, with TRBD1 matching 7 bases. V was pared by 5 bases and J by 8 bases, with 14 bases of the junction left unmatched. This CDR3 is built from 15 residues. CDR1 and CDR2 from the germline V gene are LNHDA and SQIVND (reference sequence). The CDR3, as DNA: TGTGCCAGTAGTTTTGGGGACAGCCAACTCATCGGCTACACCTTC. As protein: CASSFGDSQLIGYTF.

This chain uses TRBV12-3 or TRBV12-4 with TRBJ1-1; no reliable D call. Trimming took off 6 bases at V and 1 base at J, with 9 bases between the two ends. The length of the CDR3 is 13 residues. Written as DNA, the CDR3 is TGTGCCAGCAGCCTCACACGGAACACTGAAGCTTTCTTT. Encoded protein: CASSLTRNTEAFF.

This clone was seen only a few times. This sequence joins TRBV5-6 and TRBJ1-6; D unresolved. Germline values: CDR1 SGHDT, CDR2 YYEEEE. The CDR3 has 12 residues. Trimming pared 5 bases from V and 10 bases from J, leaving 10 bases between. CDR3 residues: CASRVSGSPLHF. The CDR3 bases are TGTGCCAGCAGGGTTTCGGGGTCACCCCTCCACTTT.

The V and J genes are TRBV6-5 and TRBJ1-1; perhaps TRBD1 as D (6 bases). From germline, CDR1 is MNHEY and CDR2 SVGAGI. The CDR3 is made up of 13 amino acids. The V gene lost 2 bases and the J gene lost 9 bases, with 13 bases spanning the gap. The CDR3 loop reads CASSYPDRSQAFF. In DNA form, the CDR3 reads TGTGCCAGCAGTTACCCCGACAGGTCCCAAGCTTTCTTT.

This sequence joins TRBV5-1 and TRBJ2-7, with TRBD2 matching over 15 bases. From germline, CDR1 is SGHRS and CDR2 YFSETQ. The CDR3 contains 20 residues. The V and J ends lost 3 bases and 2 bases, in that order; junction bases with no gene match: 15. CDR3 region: CASSSGLLGLAGGNPYEQYF. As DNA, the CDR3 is TGCGCCAGCAGCTCGGGACTGTTGGGACTAGCGGGGGGAAACCCCTACGAGCAGTACTTC.

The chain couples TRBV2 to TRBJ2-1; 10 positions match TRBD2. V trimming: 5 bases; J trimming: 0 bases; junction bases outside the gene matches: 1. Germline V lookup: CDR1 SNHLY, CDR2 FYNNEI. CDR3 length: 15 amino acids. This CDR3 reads CASSPSGGSYNEQFF. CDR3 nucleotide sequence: TGTGCCAGCAGTCCTAGCGGGGGCTCCTACAATGAGCAGTTCTTC. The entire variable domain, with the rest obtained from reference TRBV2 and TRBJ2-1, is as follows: EPEVTQTPSHQVTQMGQEVILRCVPISNHLYFYWYRQILGQKVEFLVSFYNNEISEKSEIFDDQFSVERPDGSNFTLKIRSTKLEDSAMYFCASSPSGGSYNEQFFGPGTRLTVL.

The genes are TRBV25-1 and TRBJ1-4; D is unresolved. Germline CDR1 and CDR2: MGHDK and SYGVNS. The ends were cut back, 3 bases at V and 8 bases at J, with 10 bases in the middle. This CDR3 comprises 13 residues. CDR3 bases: TGTGCCAGCAGTGATCTGCCGGGGGAAAAACTGTTTTTT. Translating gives CASSDLPGEKLFF.

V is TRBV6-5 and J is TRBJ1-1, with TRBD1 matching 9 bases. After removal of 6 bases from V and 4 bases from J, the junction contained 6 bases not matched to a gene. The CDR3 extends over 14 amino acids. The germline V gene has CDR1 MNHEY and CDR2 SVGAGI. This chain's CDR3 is CASRATGGFTEAFF. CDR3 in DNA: TGTGCCAGCAGGGCGACAGGGGGGTTCACTGAAGCTTTCTTT.